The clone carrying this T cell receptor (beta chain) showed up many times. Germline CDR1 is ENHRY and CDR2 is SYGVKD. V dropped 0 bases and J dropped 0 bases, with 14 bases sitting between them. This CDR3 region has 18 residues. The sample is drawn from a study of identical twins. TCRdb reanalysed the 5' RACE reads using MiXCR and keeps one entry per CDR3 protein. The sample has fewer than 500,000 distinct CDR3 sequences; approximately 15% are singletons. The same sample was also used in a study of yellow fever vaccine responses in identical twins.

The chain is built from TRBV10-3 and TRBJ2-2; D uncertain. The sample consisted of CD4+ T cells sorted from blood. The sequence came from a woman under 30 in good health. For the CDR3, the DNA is TGTGCCATCAGTGAGTCGAGGATCCCCTCGTCGAACACCGGGGAGCTGTTTTTT. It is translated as CAISESRIPSSNTGELFF.